These 25 T cell receptor beta chains came from one sample sequenced in a study of OX40 agonist ivuxolimab in advanced cancers. The receptor library was made with the immunoSEQ multiplex PCR assay. What TCRdb holds here is the immuneACCESS table cut down to in-frame rearrangements. Part of the clones is not present; checked against another copy, under half of the missing clones reflect an unresolved V gene, and the others are unexplained. The sample contains some 17,000 clones, 92% of them found a single time. Of the sample, roughly 7.2% falls within the top ten clones. Sequencing was performed on CD4+ or CD8+ T cells sorted from blood, taken in a trial of the OX40 agonist ivuxolimab. These receptors were obtained from an adult with an advanced solid tumor such as melanoma, head and neck, liver or kidney cancer.

This chain links TRBV27 with TRBJ2-1, with 7 bases aligning to TRBD2. Germline loops: CDR1 MNHEY, CDR2 SMNVEV (reference sequence). The CDR3 sequence is 15 residues long. V was clipped by 3 bases and J by 1 base; unmatched bases: 3. The CDR3 loop reads CASSFGGSSYNEQFF. The DNA of the CDR3 is TGTGCCAGCAGTTTTGGCGGGAGTTCCTACAATGAGCAGTTCTTC.

This chain connects TRBV11-2 to TRBJ2-1, with TRBD2 as a possible D gene (6 bases). Germline-derived CDR1 and CDR2 are SGHAT and FQNNGV. The CDR3 is made up of 14 amino acids. The V end lost 5 bases, the J end lost 8 bases, and 16 bases lay between the germline ends. CDR3 DNA sequence: TGTGCCAGCAGCCGGGAGTTCTCCCAACATGAGCAGTTCTTC. Its protein is CASSREFSQHEQFF.

V is TRBV4-3 and J is TRBJ2-1; D ambiguous. Germline CDR1 and CDR2: LGHNA and YSLEER. V was cut by 4 bases and J by 8 bases, with 12 bases left in between. The CDR3 is made up of 13 amino acids. CDR3 loop: CASSLRLNDEQFF. CDR3 DNA sequence: TGCGCCAGCAGCCTGCGCCTAAACGATGAGCAGTTCTTC.

The rearrangement uses TRBV7-8 and TRBJ2-7, with D perhaps matching TRBD1 (5 bases). Trimming removed 2 bases at V and 0 bases at J, with 14 bases between. This CDR3 is built from 16 residues. CDR1 and CDR2 (germline): SGHVS, FQNEAQ. The CDR3 DNA is TGTGCCAGCAGCTTACATCAGACAGTGAGCTCCTACGAGCAGTACTTC. This gives the protein CASSLHQTVSSYEQYF. The full variable domain, with the rest looked up from reference TRBV7-8 and TRBJ2-7, is GAGVSQSPRYKVAKRGQDVALRCDPISGHVSLFWYQQALGQGPEFLTYFQNEAQLDKSGLPSDRFFAERPEGSVSTLKIQRTQQEDSAVYLCASSLHQTVSSYEQYFGPGTRLTVT.

The J gene is TRBJ2-3, the V gene TRBV7-2; the match to TRBD1 covers 7 bases. The CDR3 consists of 15 residues. Germline CDR1 and CDR2: SGHTA and FQGNSA. J was trimmed by 1 base and V by 5 bases; bases with no gene match: 6. The CDR3 protein is CASSSWDSRTDTQYF. The CDR3 region has the DNA TGTGCCAGCAGCAGTTGGGACAGTCGCACAGATACGCAGTATTTT.

The V call is TRBV10-3, the J call TRBJ1-4, with unresolved D. This CDR3 region has 12 residues. Trimming cost V 0 bases and J 13 bases, with 9 bases left between them. Germline V lookup: CDR1 ENHRY, CDR2 SYGVKD. The CDR3 spells CAISESGVGLFF. In DNA, the CDR3 is TGTGCCATCAGTGAGTCTGGAGTAGGACTGTTTTTT.

V usage is TRBV2 and J usage is TRBJ2-3; 11 bases are a match to TRBD2. CDR1 and CDR2 (germline): SNHLY, FYNNEI. V was clipped by 4 bases and J by 1 base; unmatched bases: 4. This CDR3 has 16 amino acids. The CDR3 region is CASSGQLAGGTDTQYF. DNA for the CDR3: TGTGCCAGCAGTGGGCAACTAGCGGGGGGCACAGATACGCAGTATTTT.

The V gene is TRBV11-3, the J gene TRBJ2-7; 10 nucleotides align to TRBD2. CDR3 length: 18 amino acids. Germline-derived CDR1 and CDR2 are SGHNT and YENEEA. The trim removed 6 bases at V and 2 bases at J, leaving 16 bases unmatched. The CDR3 nucleotides read TGTGCCAGCAGTCGATGGGACTCTAGCGGGAGTGGCGCCTACGAGCAGTACTTC. The encoded protein is CASSRWDSSGSGAYEQYF.

The J gene is TRBJ2-3, the V gene TRBV9; TRBD1 agrees at 8 bases. This CDR3 spans 16 amino acids. Germline V gene lookup returns CDR1 SGDLS and CDR2 YYNGEE. J gave up 5 bases and V 0 bases, and 8 bases lay outside the gene matches. This chain's CDR3 is CASSVAAGGVQDTQYF. The CDR3 DNA reads TGTGCCAGCAGCGTAGCTGCAGGGGGCGTACAAGATACGCAGTATTTT.

This sequence joins TRBV2 and TRBJ2-5, with a possible D match to TRBD2 (6 bases). This CDR3 contains 13 residues. Between the trimmed V and J ends, which lost 7 bases and 5 bases, there was a span of 14 bases. Looked up from germline, CDR1 is SNHLY and CDR2 is FYNNEI. This chain's CDR3 is CASNGGEGETQYF. CDR3 DNA sequence: TGTGCCAGCAACGGCGGGGAAGGGGAGACCCAGTACTTC.

This chain joins TRBV28 and TRBJ1-1, with 7 nucleotides matching TRBD1. Losses at the gene ends were 5 bases for V and 6 bases for J; bases not matched to a gene: 9. The CDR3 has 14 residues. Germline lookup yields CDR1 MDHEN and CDR2 SYDVKM. The DNA of the CDR3 is TGTGCCAGCAGTCAAATAAACAGGGGAGCTGAAGCTTTCTTT. It is translated as CASSQINRGAEAFF.

This clone was seen just once. This chain connects TRBV7-6 to TRBJ2-7; a possible D gene is TRBD2 (6 bases). The CDR3 has 14 amino acids. V was shortened by 4 bases and J by 4 bases, with 14 bases between the two germline ends. Germline V CDR1 and CDR2: SGHVS, FNYEAQ. CDR3 DNA: TGTGCCAGCAGCTCACAGGTGGGGGGATACGAGCAGTACTTC. It is translated as CASSSQVGGYEQYF.

This sequence joins TRBV7-9 and TRBJ2-1, with D perhaps TRBD2 (5 bases). The CDR3 sequence is 14 residues long. Trimming left V 3 bases short and J 10 bases short, with 16 bases between. Germline V lookup: CDR1 SEHNR, CDR2 FQNEAQ (reference sequence). CDR3 sequence reads: CASSFEVGRREQFF. The CDR3 DNA follows: TGTGCCAGCAGCTTTGAAGTTGGGAGAAGGGAGCAGTTCTTC.

The table lists this clone with a few counts. This sequence joins TRBV7-9 and TRBJ2-7, with D perhaps matching TRBD1 or TRBD2 (5 bases each). V dropped 4 bases and J dropped 5 bases, with 12 bases sitting between them. The CDR3 length is 13 residues. CDR1 is SEHNR and CDR2 is FQNEAQ in the germline V gene (reference sequence). The CDR3 bases are TGTGCCAGCAGCTCCCCCGGGACCCACGAGCAGTACTTC. Amino acids: CASSSPGTHEQYF.

The V and J genes are TRBV11-2 and TRBJ1-3; tentative D call: TRBD1 (6 bases). This CDR3 region has 13 residues. CDR1 and CDR2 (germline): SGHAT, FQNNGV. V dropped 10 bases and J dropped 3 bases, with 13 bases sitting between them. CDR3 coding DNA: TGTGCCACCGAGGGGGGAAATGGAAACACCATATATTTT. Amino acids: CATEGGNGNTIYF.

The chain has TRBV28 and TRBJ2-7, with TRBD1 identical over 8 bases. The germline CDR1 and CDR2 sequences are MDHEN and SYDVKM. This CDR3 has 17 residues. With 3 bases clipped from V and 0 bases from J, the junction kept 10 bases outside the gene matches. CDR3 protein: CASSFHPGQESSYEQYF. The CDR3 nucleotides read TGTGCCAGCAGTTTCCATCCGGGACAGGAAAGCTCCTACGAGCAGTACTTC.

The chain uses TRBV29-1 and TRBJ1-2, with no clear D. Germline CDR1 is SQVTM and CDR2 is ANQGSEA. V lost 4 bases to trimming and J lost 5 bases, with 5 bases between them. The CDR3 length is 10 residues. In DNA form, the CDR3 reads TGCAGCGTTGCCTCTTATGGCTACACCTTC. Its translation is CSVASYGYTF.

V is TRBV11-3 and J is TRBJ2-3, with D possibly being TRBD2 (6 bases). CDR3 length: 13 amino acids. The germline gives CDR1 SGHNT, CDR2 YENEEA. Deletions cut 5 bases from V and 6 bases from J, with 12 bases between. In DNA, the CDR3 is TGTGCCAGCAGCGGACGTACTAGCGATACGCAGTATTTT. Its protein is CASSGRTSDTQYF.

CDR3 residues: CASSMGPTTEAFF. The DNA of the CDR3 is TGTGCCAGTAGTATGGGACCGACCACTGAAGCTTTCTTT. The genes are TRBV19 and TRBJ1-1; D possibly corresponds to TRBD1 (5 bases). V gave up 3 bases and J gave up 4 bases, with 9 bases separating them. CDR1 and CDR2 from the germline V gene are LNHDA and SQIVND (reference sequence). The CDR3 runs to 13 residues.

This chain links TRBV25-1 with TRBJ1-2; weak D call: TRBD1 (5 bases). The CDR3 runs to 14 residues. Germline V gives CDR1 MGHDK, CDR2 SYGVNS. Trimming stripped 1 base from V and 6 bases from J, with 12 bases between. CDR3 sequence (DNA): TGTGCCAGCAGTGAATTTGGACAAAACCATGGCTACACCTTC. Its protein product is CASSEFGQNHGYTF.

The chain links TRBV25-1 to TRBJ2-1; D call uncertain. In germline, CDR1 is MGHDK, CDR2 SYGVNS. V lost 2 bases to trimming and J lost 7 bases, with 12 bases between them. CDR3 size: 14 residues. The CDR3 here is CASSEGNFGNEQFF. The DNA of the CDR3 is TGTGCCAGCAGTGAAGGTAACTTCGGGAATGAGCAGTTCTTC.

CDR3 in amino acids: CASSWVQVYGDEQFF. The DNA for the CDR3 is TGTGCCAGTAGTTGGGTACAGGTCTATGGCGATGAGCAGTTCTTC. The chain combines TRBV19 with TRBJ2-1; a possible D gene is TRBD1 (5 bases). The CDR3 loop spans 15 amino acids. Germline assignment: CDR1 LNHDA and CDR2 SQIVND (reference sequence). Trimming removed 5 bases at V and 8 bases at J, with 19 bases between.

This sequence joins TRBV5-6 and TRBJ1-1; D perhaps matches TRBD1 (6 bases). The CDR3 consists of 13 residues. V lost 2 bases, J lost 6 bases, and 11 bases lay in between. In germline, CDR1 is SGHDT, CDR2 YYEEEE. CDR3 coding DNA: TGTGCCAGCAGCTTCCTTGGGGGCCCTGAAGCTTTCTTT. Translated, it gives CASSFLGGPEAFF.

The chain employs TRBV4-1 and TRBJ2-5, with D perhaps matching TRBD2 (6 bases). The DNA end lines up better with TRBJ2-7; the J call may be wrong. Germline values: CDR1 MGHRA, CDR2 YSYEKL. The CDR3 totals 16 residues. CDR3: CASSPISGGISYEQYF. Here the CDR3 DNA reads TGCGCCAGCAGCCCCATTAGCGGAGGGATTTCCTACGAGCAGTACTTC.

J is TRBJ1-5 and V is TRBV15, with D possibly being TRBD1 (6 bases). CDR1 and CDR2 from the germline V gene are LNHNV and YYDKDF (reference sequence). CDR3 length equals 15 residues. With 0 bases removed from V and 6 bases from J, the gap between germline ends came to 12 bases. CDR3 sequence (DNA): TGTGCCACCAGCAGAGATATAGGGGGAGGTCAGCCCCAGCATTTT. Translated: CATSRDIGGGQPQHF.